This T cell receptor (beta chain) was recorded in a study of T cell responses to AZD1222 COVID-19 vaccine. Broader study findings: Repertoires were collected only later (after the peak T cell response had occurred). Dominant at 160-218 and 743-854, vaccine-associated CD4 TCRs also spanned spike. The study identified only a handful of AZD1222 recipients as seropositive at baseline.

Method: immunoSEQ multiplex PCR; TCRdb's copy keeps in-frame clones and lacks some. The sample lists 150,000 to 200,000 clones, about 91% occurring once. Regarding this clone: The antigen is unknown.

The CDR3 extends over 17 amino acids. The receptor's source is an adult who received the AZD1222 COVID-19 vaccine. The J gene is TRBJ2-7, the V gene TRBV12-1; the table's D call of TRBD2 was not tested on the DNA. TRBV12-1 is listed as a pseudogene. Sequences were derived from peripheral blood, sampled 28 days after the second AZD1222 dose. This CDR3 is CASSSSTGLPGWWEQYF. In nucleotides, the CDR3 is TGTGCCAGCAGCTCCTCCACGGGACTTCCTGGCTGGTGGGAGCAGTACTTC.